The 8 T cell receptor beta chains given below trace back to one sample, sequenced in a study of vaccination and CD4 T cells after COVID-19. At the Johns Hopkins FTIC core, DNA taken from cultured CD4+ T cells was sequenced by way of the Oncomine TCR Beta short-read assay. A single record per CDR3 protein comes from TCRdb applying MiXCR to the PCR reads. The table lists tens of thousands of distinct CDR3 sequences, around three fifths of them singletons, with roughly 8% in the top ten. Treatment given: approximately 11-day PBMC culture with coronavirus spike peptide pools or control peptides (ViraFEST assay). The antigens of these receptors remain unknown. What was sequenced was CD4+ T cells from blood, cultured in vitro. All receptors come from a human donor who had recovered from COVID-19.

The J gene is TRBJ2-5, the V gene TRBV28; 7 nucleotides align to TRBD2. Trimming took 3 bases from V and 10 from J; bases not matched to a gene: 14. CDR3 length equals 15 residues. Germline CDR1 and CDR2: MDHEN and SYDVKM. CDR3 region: CASSFPSGPTNRQYF. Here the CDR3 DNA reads TGTGCCAGCAGTTTCCCTAGCGGACCTACTAACCGCCAGTACTTC.

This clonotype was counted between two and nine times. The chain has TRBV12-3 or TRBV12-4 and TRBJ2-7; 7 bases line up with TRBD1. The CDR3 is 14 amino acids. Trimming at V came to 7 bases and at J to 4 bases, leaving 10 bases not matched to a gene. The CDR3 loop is CASTPGTVLYEQYF. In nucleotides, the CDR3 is TGTGCCAGCACCCCCGGGACAGTGCTTTACGAGCAGTACTTC.

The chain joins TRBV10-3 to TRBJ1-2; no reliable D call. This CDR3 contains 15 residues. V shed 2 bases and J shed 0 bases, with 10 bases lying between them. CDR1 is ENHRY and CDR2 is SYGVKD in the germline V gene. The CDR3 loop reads CAISETSRANYGYTF. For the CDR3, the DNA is TGTGCCATCAGTGAGACCTCGAGGGCTAACTATGGCTACACCTTC.

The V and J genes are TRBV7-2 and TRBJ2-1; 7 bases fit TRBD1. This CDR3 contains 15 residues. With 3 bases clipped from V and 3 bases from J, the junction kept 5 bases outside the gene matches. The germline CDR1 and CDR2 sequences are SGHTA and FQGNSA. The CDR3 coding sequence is TGTGCCAGCAGCTTGTGGGGGACAGACTACAATGAGCAGTTCTTC. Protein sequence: CASSLWGTDYNEQFF. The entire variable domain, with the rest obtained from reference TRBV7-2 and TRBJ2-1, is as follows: GAGVSQSPSNKVTEKGKDVELRCDPISGHTALYWYRQSLGQGLEFLIYFQGNSAPDKSGLPSDRFSAERTGGSVSTLTIQRTQQEDSAVYLCASSLWGTDYNEQFFGPGTRLTVL.

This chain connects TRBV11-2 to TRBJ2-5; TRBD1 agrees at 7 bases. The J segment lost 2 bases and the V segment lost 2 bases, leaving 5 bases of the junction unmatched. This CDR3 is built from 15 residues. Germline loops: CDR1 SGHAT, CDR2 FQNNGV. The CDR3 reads CASSLIWTGQETQYF. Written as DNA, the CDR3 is TGTGCCAGCAGCTTAATCTGGACAGGTCAAGAGACCCAGTACTTC.

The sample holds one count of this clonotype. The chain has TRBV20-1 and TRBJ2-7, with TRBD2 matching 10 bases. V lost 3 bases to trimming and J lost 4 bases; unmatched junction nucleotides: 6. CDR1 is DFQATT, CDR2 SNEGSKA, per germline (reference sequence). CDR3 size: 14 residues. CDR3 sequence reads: CSASPSGRSYEQYF. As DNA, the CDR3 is TGCAGTGCTAGCCCTAGCGGGAGATCGTACGAGCAGTACTTC.

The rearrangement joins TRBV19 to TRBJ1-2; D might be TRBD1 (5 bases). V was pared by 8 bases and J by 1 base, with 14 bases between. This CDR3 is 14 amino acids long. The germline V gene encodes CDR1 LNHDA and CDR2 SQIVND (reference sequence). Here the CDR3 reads CASVRGAGNYGYTF. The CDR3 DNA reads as TGTGCCAGTGTTAGGGGTGCTGGTAACTATGGCTACACCTTC.

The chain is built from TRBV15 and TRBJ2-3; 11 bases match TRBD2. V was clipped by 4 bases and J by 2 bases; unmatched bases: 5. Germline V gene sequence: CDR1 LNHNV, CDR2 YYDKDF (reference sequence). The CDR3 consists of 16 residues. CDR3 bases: TGTGCCACCAGCACCCGACTAGCGGGGACCACAGATACGCAGTATTTT. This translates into CATSTRLAGTTDTQYF.